These 22 T cell receptor beta chains came from one sample sequenced in a study of post-analysis software for immune sequencing data. Notes on the study in general: The study found TRBV5-6, TRBV5-1 and TRBV20-1 among a few TRBV segments more frequent in patients than controls.

Their specific antigens are unknown. Each TCR beta cDNA library carried unique molecular identifiers. TCRdb re-derived calls from the PCR reads in MiXCR, one entry per CDR3 protein. The sample lists about 770,000 distinct CDR3 sequences; about half were seen once. The sample was blood. The receptor source for this set is a girl under 18 with multiple sclerosis.

The chain links TRBV10-3 to TRBJ2-4, with 10 positions matching TRBD2. The last part of the DNA fits TRBJ2-7 better; the J call may be wrong. The CDR3 runs 16 residues. Germline CDR1 and CDR2: ENHRY and SYGVKD. The CDR3 DNA reads as TGTGCCATCCAAGTCGGGCGGTCCAGCGGGAGGGACGAGCAGTACTTC. This sequence encodes CAIQVGRSSGRDEQYF.

This clonotype came up a few times. The chain carries TRBV9 and TRBJ2-1; 7 positions agree with TRBD2. Per germline, CDR1 SGDLS and CDR2 YYNGEE. This CDR3 region has 16 residues. V was clipped by 3 bases and J by 0 bases; unmatched bases: 6. CDR3 residues: CASSETPSGSYNEQFF. CDR3 nucleotides: TGTGCCAGCAGCGAGACACCTAGCGGCTCCTACAATGAGCAGTTCTTC.

This clonotype was detected only a few times. V is TRBV20-1 and J is TRBJ2-7, with 9 bases lining up with TRBD2. Unmatched junction bases numbered 6, after V lost 3 bases and J lost 0 bases. CDR1 and CDR2 from the germline V gene are DFQATT and SNEGSKA (reference sequence). This CDR3 spans 15 amino acids. CDR3 bases: TGCAGTGCTAGTGATTATAGCGGGAGCTCCTACGAGCAGTACTTC. It specifies CSASDYSGSSYEQYF.

This chain uses TRBV12-3 or TRBV12-4 with TRBJ2-7, with D hard to call. V lost 5 bases to trimming and J lost 7 bases, with 15 bases between them. The CDR3 consists of 13 residues. DNA of the CDR3: TGTGCCAGCAGTCCCACGGAACTTTGGGAGCAGTACTTC. Its protein is CASSPTELWEQYF.

Comments on this clonotype: One end of the junction is discordant with germline, which a read error may explain. The chain carries TRBV4-1 and TRBJ1-4, with unresolved D. CDR1 and CDR2 from the germline V gene are MGHRA and YSYEKL. The CDR3 totals 15 residues. The CDR3 nucleotides read TGCGCCAGCAGCCTAGGACCGGGTGTTAATAAAAAACTGTTTTTT. Residues: CASSLGPGVNKKLFF.

This clonotype was seen just once. The J gene is TRBJ2-1, the V gene TRBV20-1, with 8 positions matching TRBD1. CDR3 size: 14 residues. Germline CDR1 reads DFQATT; CDR2 reads SNEGSKA (reference sequence). Trimming at V came to 1 base and at J to 8 bases, leaving 7 bases not matched to a gene. The CDR3 here is CSARGGTGWDEQFF. CDR3 DNA sequence: TGCAGTGCTAGAGGGGGGACAGGCTGGGATGAGCAGTTCTTC.

The CDR3 DNA reads TGTGCCAGCAGCCAAGTTGGGGACAGGGGAGCCAAAAACATTCAGTACTTC. Amino acid sequence: CASSQVGDRGAKNIQYF. The chain couples TRBV3-1 to TRBJ2-4; 10 positions agree with TRBD1. CDR1 and CDR2 from the germline V gene are LGHDT and YNNKEL (reference sequence). This CDR3 is built from 17 residues. J lost 0 bases, V lost 1 base, and 3 bases had no gene match.

This chain links TRBV12-3 or TRBV12-4 with TRBJ2-7; D might be TRBD1 (5 bases). The V end was cut by 1 base, the J end by 1 base, with 11 bases between. This CDR3 has 15 amino acids. DNA of the CDR3: TGTGCCAGCAGTTTAGTAGGGGCAGCTTCCTACGAGCAGTACTTC. Its protein is CASSLVGAASYEQYF.

This clonotype was seen more than once but under ten times. CDR3 nucleotide sequence: TGTGCCAGCAGGTTAAGCGATGAGCAGTTCTTC. Amino acid sequence: CASRLSDEQFF. The chain links TRBV7-9 to TRBJ2-1; the D is unclear. Germline CDR1 and CDR2: SEHNR and FQNEAQ (reference sequence). The CDR3 runs to 11 residues. The ends were cut back, 6 bases at V and 8 bases at J, with 8 bases in the middle.

V gene TRBV7-9 combines with J gene TRBJ2-3; TRBD1 matches 8 bases. Germline V gives CDR1 SEHNR, CDR2 FQNEAQ (reference sequence). The CDR3 extends over 16 amino acids. Trimming took 5 bases from V and 4 from J; bases not matched to a gene: 11. The CDR3 here is CASSGPTGDPADTQYF. The CDR3 DNA reads TGTGCCAGCAGCGGCCCGACAGGGGATCCTGCAGATACGCAGTATTTT.

The V and J genes are TRBV6-2 or TRBV6-3 and TRBJ2-3, with TRBD1 as a possible D gene (5 bases). Per the germline V gene, CDR1 is MNHEY and CDR2 is SVGEGT. Between the trimmed V and J ends, which lost 4 bases and 3 bases, there was a span of 14 bases. This CDR3 is 15 amino acids long. The DNA for the CDR3 is TGTGCCAGCAGTTCCCCGCGACAGCCTACAGATACGCAGTATTTT. Translated: CASSSPRQPTDTQYF.

The chain is built from TRBV7-9 and TRBJ2-4; D uncertain. The J call may not be correct, given that the DNA end is closer to TRBJ2-7. The CDR3 is made up of 12 amino acids. From germline, CDR1 is SEHNR and CDR2 FQNEAQ (reference sequence). In DNA form, the CDR3 reads TGTGCCAGCAGCACGAACCCCTACGAGCAGTACTTC. Protein sequence: CASSTNPYEQYF.

This clonotype was detected only a few times. The chain couples TRBV29-1 to TRBJ2-7, with TRBD1 matching 9 bases. The CDR3 has 13 residues. The germline gives CDR1 SQVTM, CDR2 ANQGSEA. Trimming cost V 6 bases and J 2 bases; bases outside gene matches: 5. CDR3 bases: TGCAGCGTGGCCAGACAGGGGGCCTACGAGCAGTACTTC. This gives the protein CSVARQGAYEQYF.

V usage is TRBV20-1 and J usage is TRBJ2-7, with 9 bases that match TRBD1. CDR3 length equals 14 residues. J was trimmed by 3 bases and V by 1 base; bases with no gene match: 4. CDR1 is DFQATT and CDR2 is SNEGSKA in the germline V gene (reference sequence). The chain's CDR3 is CSARGTGAGYEQYF. CDR3 nucleotide sequence: TGCAGTGCTAGAGGGACAGGGGCGGGCTACGAGCAGTACTTC.

The rearrangement uses TRBV20-1 and TRBJ2-7; D possibly corresponds to TRBD2 (6 bases). The CDR3 has 13 amino acids. Trimming took off 3 bases at V and 5 bases at J, with 14 bases between the two ends. Germline V lookup: CDR1 DFQATT, CDR2 SNEGSKA (reference sequence). CDR3 region: CSARGGDGNEQYF. CDR3 DNA: TGCAGTGCTAGGGGCGGGGATGGTAACGAGCAGTACTTC.

This clonotype turned up a few times. This rearrangement joins TRBV7-3 to TRBJ2-3; tentative D call: TRBD1 (5 bases). The CDR3 covers 16 residues. V was trimmed by 5 bases and J by 4 bases, leaving 19 bases between them. Germline CDR1 SGHTA, CDR2 FQGTGA. CDR3 protein: CASSLGSGISSDTQYF. The CDR3 nucleotides are TGTGCCAGCAGCCTAGGCTCAGGGATTTCCTCAGATACGCAGTATTTT.

This clonotype was recorded a few times. The rearrangement joins TRBV20-1 to TRBJ2-1; 11 nucleotides line up with TRBD1. Judging by the DNA end, TRBJ2-7 fits better; the J call may be wrong. The CDR3 covers 14 residues. CDR1 and CDR2 from the germline V gene are DFQATT and SNEGSKA (reference sequence). Here the CDR3 DNA reads TGCAGTGCCCGAGGACAGGGGGCCCTCGGGGAGCAGTACTTC. As protein: CSARGQGALGEQYF.

The chain couples TRBV12-3 or TRBV12-4 to TRBJ1-5; D is possibly TRBD1 (6 bases). This CDR3 contains 14 residues. Trimming took 4 bases from V and 7 from J, leaving 14 bases between them. The CDR3 here is CASSWGGARQPQHF. In nucleotides, the CDR3 is TGTGCCAGCAGTTGGGGGGGGGCTCGACAGCCCCAGCATTTT.

This clonotype was seen a handful of times. V gene TRBV25-1 combines with J gene TRBJ1-1; D unresolved. The V end lost 5 bases, the J end lost 3 bases, and 10 bases lay between the germline ends. CDR1 MGHDK and CDR2 SYGVNS come from the germline V gene. The CDR3 is 13 residues long. For the CDR3, the DNA is TGTGCCAGCAGTAGGCAGAGGGACACTGAAGCTTTCTTT. This codes for CASSRQRDTEAFF.

CDR3 DNA sequence: TGTGCCAGCAGTTGGACAGCCTCCTATGGCTACACCTTC. Translation: CASSWTASYGYTF. The gene calls are TRBV6-5 and TRBJ1-2; tentative D call: TRBD1 (6 bases). The CDR3 runs 13 residues. Per germline, CDR1 MNHEY and CDR2 SVGAGI. V shed 4 bases and J shed 4 bases, with 10 bases lying between them.

The chain carries TRBV20-1 and TRBJ2-3; TRBD2 aligns across 8 bases. The J segment lost 2 bases and the V segment lost 0 bases, leaving 7 bases of the junction unmatched. The CDR3 length is 16 residues. Germline-derived CDR1 and CDR2 are DFQATT and SNEGSKA (reference sequence). This CDR3 is CSARDAQREYTDTQYF. Written as DNA, the CDR3 is TGCAGTGCTAGAGATGCCCAGCGGGAGTACACAGATACGCAGTATTTT.

This clonotype was seen only a few times. The chain links TRBV9 to TRBJ2-1; D is unresolved. Trimming took 3 bases from V and 6 from J, leaving 13 bases between them. The CDR3 spans 14 residues. Germline assignment: CDR1 SGDLS and CDR2 YYNGEE. The CDR3 nucleotides read TGTGCCAGCAGCGAGGGCCCCATTGGCAATGAGCAGTTCTTC. Translation gives CASSEGPIGNEQFF.